The 27 T cell receptor beta chains below all came from one sample that was sequenced in a study of blood T cell repertoires in COVID-19. Data came from immunoSEQ multiplex PCR; TCRdb stores just in-frame clones and leaves some out. The sample carries approximately 440,000 clones, more than 70% recorded once. Sequencing input: peripheral blood. The source is a woman aged 45-65 years with COVID-19, enrolled during active disease.

The chain employs TRBV5-4 and TRBJ2-2; a possible D gene is TRBD2 (5 bases). Trimming pared 5 bases from V and 4 bases from J, leaving 18 bases between. CDR1 and CDR2 from the germline V gene are SGHNT and YYREEE (reference sequence). The CDR3 length is 16 residues. The CDR3 DNA follows: TGTGCCAGCAGTCGGCAAGACGGGGTCCCCACCGGGGAGCTGTTTTTT. This encodes CASSRQDGVPTGELFF.

As to this clone: Other DNA sequences of this sample code for an identical CDR3. The chain combines TRBV27 with TRBJ1-5; 10 bases line up with TRBD1. The CDR3 extends over 15 amino acids. Germline values: CDR1 MNHEY, CDR2 SMNVEV (reference sequence). With V trimmed by 4 bases and J by 2 bases, 2 bases remained unmatched. In DNA, the CDR3 is TGTGCCAGCAGTTCCGGGACAGGGGGCAATCAGCCCCAGCATTTT. The encoded protein is CASSSGTGGNQPQHF.

The rearrangement joins TRBV7-8 to TRBJ1-1; 7 nucleotides agree with TRBD1. The ends lost 7 bases at V and 1 base at J; junction bases unmatched: 18. The length of the CDR3 is 18 residues. The germline V gene has CDR1 SGHVS and CDR2 FQNEAQ. CDR3: CASTLIGMAGGKNTEAFF. CDR3 DNA sequence: TGTGCCAGCACCCTTATAGGGATGGCAGGGGGAAAGAACACTGAAGCTTTCTTT. The whole variable domain, filled in from reference TRBV7-8 and TRBJ1-1, reads GAGVSQSPRYKVAKRGQDVALRCDPISGHVSLFWYQQALGQGPEFLTYFQNEAQLDKSGLPSDRFFAERPEGSVSTLKIQRTQQEDSAVYLCASTLIGMAGGKNTEAFFGQGTRLTVV.

The chain uses TRBV18 and TRBJ2-3, with 12 bases matching TRBD2. The CDR3 is 17 amino acids. CDR1 is KGHSH, CDR2 LQKENI, per germline. V shed 3 bases, J shed 2 bases, and the junction held 6 bases outside the gene matches. This CDR3 is CASSPTLAGGPTDTQYF. The DNA for the CDR3 is TGTGCCAGCTCACCTACCCTAGCGGGGGGGCCCACAGATACGCAGTATTTT.

The chain has TRBV14 and TRBJ1-5, with 7 bases that match TRBD1. The CDR3 has 13 residues. V gave up 4 bases and J gave up 7 bases; unmatched junction bases: 4. Looked up from germline, CDR1 is SGHDN and CDR2 is FVKESK. The CDR3 region has the DNA TGTGCCAGCAGCCGGGACAGTACCCAGCCCCAGCATTTT. It codes for CASSRDSTQPQHF.

This chain connects TRBV19 to TRBJ1-2, with 7 bases fitting TRBD1. Germline V CDR1 and CDR2: LNHDA, SQIVND (reference sequence). The V gene end was trimmed by 10 bases and the J gene end by 8 bases; junction bases not matched to a gene: 4. This CDR3 is 10 amino acids long. CDR3 region: CATGQAGYTF. CDR3 coding DNA: TGTGCCACCGGACAGGCGGGCTACACCTTC.

This clone was seen just once. The chain recombines TRBV3-1 (or the pseudogene TRBV3-2) with TRBJ2-7; D remains ambiguous. CDR3 size: 14 residues. CDR1 is LGHDT and CDR2 is YNNKEL in the germline V gene (reference sequence). Trimming stripped 1 base from V and 7 bases from J, with 14 bases between. The CDR3 sequence is CASSQASGFWEQYF. The CDR3 DNA reads TGTGCCAGCAGCCAAGCTTCAGGATTCTGGGAGCAGTACTTC.

This chain joins TRBV30 and TRBJ2-1; 9 bases line up with TRBD2. There are 15 residues in the CDR3. The ends lost 2 bases at V and 8 bases at J; junction bases unmatched: 10. Germline lookup yields CDR1 GTSNPN and CDR2 SVGIG (reference sequence). The CDR3 is CAWSSRGLAPDEQFF. CDR3 in DNA: TGTGCCTGGAGTAGCCGGGGACTAGCCCCGGATGAGCAGTTCTTC. Full variable domain (rest looked up from reference TRBV30 and TRBJ2-1): SQTIHQWPATLVQPVGSPLSLECTVEGTSNPNLYWYRQAAGRGLQLLFYSVGIGQISSEVPQNLSASRPQDRQFILSSKKLLLSDSGFYLCAWSSRGLAPDEQFFGPGTRLTVL.

This chain uses TRBV5-1 with TRBJ2-2, with a weak D call TRBD2 (5 bases). The CDR3 totals 17 residues. Trimming stripped 0 bases from V and 5 bases from J, with 17 bases between. In germline, CDR1 is SGHRS, CDR2 YFSETQ. CDR3 residues: CASSLGRQPSRTGELFF. CDR3 nucleotides: TGCGCCAGCAGCTTGGGACGCCAGCCTAGCAGGACCGGGGAGCTGTTTTTT.

The rearrangement uses TRBV7-9 and TRBJ1-2; 7 bases are a match to TRBD1. CDR1 and CDR2 (germline): SEHNR, FQNEAQ (reference sequence). This CDR3 region has 12 residues. Germline trimming cut 10 bases from V and 4 bases from J; bases unmatched to any gene: 6. The CDR3 region has the DNA TGTGCCACCACTCCAGGGGGCTATGGCTACACCTTC. Its protein is CATTPGGYGYTF.

V and J are TRBV24-1 and TRBJ1-2, with D unclear. Germline V gene sequence: CDR1 KGHDR, CDR2 SFDVKD. The CDR3 covers 14 residues. Trimming cost V 0 bases and J 1 base, with 5 bases left between them. As DNA, the CDR3 is TGTGCCACCAGTGATTTGCGAGTTAACTATGGCTACACCTTC. Translated, it gives CATSDLRVNYGYTF.

This clone occurred a few times. The CDR3 here is CAWRPGGAEEKLFF. The CDR3 bases are TGTGCCTGGAGGCCAGGGGGCGCAGAGGAAAAACTGTTTTTT. The chain carries TRBV30 and TRBJ1-4, with TRBD1 identical over 8 bases. This CDR3 has 14 residues. Per the germline V gene, CDR1 is GTSNPN and CDR2 is SVGIG (reference sequence). V dropped 3 bases and J dropped 8; count of bases not matched to a gene: 8. The full variable domain, completed using reference TRBV30 and TRBJ1-4, is SQTIHQWPATLVQPVGSPLSLECTVEGTSNPNLYWYRQAAGRGLQLLFYSVGIGQISSEVPQNLSASRPQDRQFILSSKKLLLSDSGFYLCAWRPGGAEEKLFFGSGTQLSVL.

This chain connects TRBV18 to TRBJ2-2; D is undetermined. This CDR3 is built from 16 residues. The germline CDR1 and CDR2 sequences are KGHSH and LQKENI. V lost 0 bases to trimming and J lost 3 bases, with 11 bases between them. CDR3 residues: CASSPPRGGDTGELFF. The CDR3 DNA follows: TGTGCCAGCTCACCACCTCGAGGCGGCGACACCGGGGAGCTGTTTTTT.

The CDR3 region is CASSPQGAQPQHF. CDR3 in DNA: TGTGCCAGTAGCCCACAGGGGGCTCAGCCCCAGCATTTT. This chain joins TRBV19 and TRBJ1-5; 9 bases align to TRBD1. Germline lookup yields CDR1 LNHDA and CDR2 SQIVND (reference sequence). The V and J ends lost 6 bases and 6 bases, in that order; junction bases with no gene match: 3. The CDR3 covers 13 residues.

The rearrangement links TRBV5-4 to TRBJ1-2; D gene unclear. V dropped 0 bases and J dropped 5 bases, with 11 bases sitting between them. Germline V gives CDR1 SGHNT, CDR2 YYREEE (reference sequence). This CDR3 is built from 14 residues. The CDR3 sequence: CASSLDPGSYGYTF. The CDR3 nucleotides are TGTGCCAGCAGCTTGGATCCCGGGTCTTATGGCTACACCTTC. Using reference TRBV5-4 and TRBJ1-2 for the parts outside the CDR3, the full variable domain is ETGVTQSPTHLIKTRGQQVTLRCSSQSGHNTVSWYQQALGQGPQFIFQYYREEENGRGNFPPRFSGLQFPNYSSELNVNALELDDSALYLCASSLDPGSYGYTFGSGTRLTVV.

This chain links TRBV9 with TRBJ1-2; D is uncertain. Trimming removed 0 bases from V and 0 bases from J, with 6 bases in between. Germline assignment: CDR1 SGDLS and CDR2 YYNGEE. This CDR3 region has 14 residues. The CDR3 nucleotides read TGTGCCAGCAGCGTAGGGGCGCCTAACTATGGCTACACCTTC. Encoded protein: CASSVGAPNYGYTF.

This chain connects TRBV10-1 to TRBJ2-3, with D hard to call. The CDR3 loop spans 16 amino acids. Trimming cost V 3 bases and J 0 bases, with 13 bases left between them. Germline-derived CDR1 and CDR2 are WNHNN and SYGVQD (reference sequence). CDR3 nucleotides: TGCGCCAGCAGTGACCCCCGGGTGGCTAGCACAGATACGCAGTATTTT. This encodes CASSDPRVASTDTQYF.

The chain is built from TRBV30 and TRBJ1-5; 12 bases fit TRBD1. Germline values: CDR1 GTSNPN, CDR2 SVGIG (reference sequence). This CDR3 has 14 residues. The CDR3 loop reads CATGQGANNQPQHF. The CDR3 region has the DNA TGTGCGACGGGACAGGGGGCGAACAATCAGCCCCAGCATTTT.

The genes are TRBV10-2 and TRBJ2-3; 15 nucleotides line up with TRBD2. The junction had 7 bases not matched to a gene; V was cut back by 8 bases and J by 1 base. The CDR3 has 17 amino acids. Germline V gene lookup returns CDR1 WSHSY and CDR2 SAAADI. Here the CDR3 DNA reads TGCGCCAGCGTAGGACTAGCGGGGGGGCGGGGCACAGATACGCAGTATTTT. The encoded protein is CASVGLAGGRGTDTQYF.

The V and J genes are TRBV6-4 and TRBJ1-2; possibly TRBD1 for D (5 bases). The length of the CDR3 is 14 residues. Germline CDR1 and CDR2: MRHNA and SNTAGT. V was shortened by 2 bases and J by 6 bases, with 13 bases between the two germline ends. The DNA for the CDR3 is TGTGCCAGCAGTGACACAACCGGGGGAAATGGCTACACCTTC. Protein: CASSDTTGGNGYTF.

V and J are TRBV4-1 and TRBJ2-7; D might be TRBD2 (6 bases). V lost 1 base and J 8 bases, leaving 18 bases between the germline ends. Per germline, CDR1 MGHRA and CDR2 YSYEKL. This CDR3 comprises 15 residues. DNA for the CDR3: TGCGCCAGCAGCCAAGTTACCACCTGGAGGGAGCAGCAGTACTTC. Amino acid sequence: CASSQVTTWREQQYF.

The chain carries TRBV28 and TRBJ1-4, with a tentative D call TRBD1 (5 bases). The CDR3 runs 15 residues. CDR1 is MDHEN, CDR2 SYDVKM, per germline. Deletions cut 1 base from V and 4 bases from J, with 10 bases between. CDR3 in amino acids: CASSLSSGGNEKLFF. The CDR3 coding sequence is TGTGCCAGCAGTTTATCGTCCGGGGGTAATGAAAAACTGTTTTTT.

The chain is built from TRBV6-1 and TRBJ2-5; maybe TRBD1 (6 bases). The CDR3 totals 14 residues. Germline CDR1 is MNHNS and CDR2 is SASEGT. The ends were cut back, 2 bases at V and 3 bases at J, with 10 bases in the middle. The CDR3 DNA follows: TGTGCCAGCAGTGAATCGTCAGGGGAAGAGACCCAGTACTTC. It yields the protein CASSESSGEETQYF.

This chain uses TRBV5-1 with TRBJ1-1, with D unclear. CDR1 is SGHRS and CDR2 is YFSETQ in the germline V gene. Trimming left V 4 bases short and J 3 bases short, with 13 bases between. CDR3 length: 14 residues. The chain's CDR3 is CASSLTQTDTEAFF. In DNA, the CDR3 is TGCGCCAGCAGCCTGACACAGACGGACACTGAAGCTTTCTTT. The full variable domain, rest sourced from reference TRBV5-1 and TRBJ1-1, is KAGVTQTPRYLIKTRGQQVTLSCSPISGHRSVSWYQQTPGQGLQFLFEYFSETQRNKGNFPGRFSGRQFSNSRSEMNVSTLELGDSALYLCASSLTQTDTEAFFGQGTRLTVV.

V usage is TRBV4-1 and J usage is TRBJ1-6, with D uncertain. The ends were cut back, 0 bases at V and 8 bases at J, with 11 bases in the middle. The CDR3 consists of 15 residues. CDR1 is MGHRA, CDR2 YSYEKL, per germline. CDR3 sequence: CASSQDIIRDSPLHF. For the CDR3, the DNA is TGCGCCAGCAGCCAAGATATAATACGGGATTCACCCCTCCACTTT.

This chain joins TRBV5-1 and TRBJ2-3; 8 bases are a match to TRBD1. The germline V gene has CDR1 SGHRS and CDR2 YFSETQ. The V segment lost 4 bases and the J segment 1 base; nucleotides outside the gene matches: 8. The CDR3 covers 16 residues. CDR3 nucleotide sequence: TGCGCCAGCAGCCCCGGGACAGGAGGTGGCACAGATACGCAGTATTTT. It is translated as CASSPGTGGGTDTQYF.

A remark on this clone: Compared with germline, one end of the junction differs, possibly owing to a read error. This chain uses TRBV6-5 with TRBJ1-2, with 8 bases aligning to TRBD1. The CDR3 has 11 residues. Germline V lookup: CDR1 MNHEY, CDR2 SVGAGI. In DNA form, the CDR3 reads TGCGAAACAGGGGGAAACTATGGCTACACCTTC. Translating gives CETGGNYGYTF.